This TCR beta chain derives from a study of neurological immune-mediated disorders. Study results and caveats: Among 34 multiple sclerosis patients, phylogenetic grouping put the repertoires of 18 into a single related-CDR3 cluster, a possible signature. Multiple sclerosis was found to have the least TCR clonal expansion, below healthy controls, and HTLV-1-associated myelopathy the most. The multiple sclerosis repertoire cluster was not associated with any clinical or MRI feature.

As for time point: longitudinal time-point 1 (baseline). This clonotype appeared a few times. The antigen remains undetermined. The team produced cDNA through 5'RACE using 10-nucleotide random UMIs. TCRdb re-analysed the 5' RACE reads in MiXCR, keeping a single row per CDR3 protein. This table has about 40,000 distinct CDR3 sequences, under 4% appearing once. Sequenced material: PBMCs. The sequence came from a woman aged 55-70 years with multiple sclerosis.

The DNA for the CDR3 is TGTGCCTGGAGCCGACAAGGGAACACTGAAGCTTTCTTT. Its protein product is CAWSRQGNTEAFF. This sequence joins TRBV30 and TRBJ1-1, with D uncertain. The CDR3 is 13 amino acids. Germline-derived CDR1 and CDR2 are GTSNPN and SVGIG (reference sequence). Trimming took off 3 bases at V and 1 base at J, with 9 bases between the two ends.